The T cell receptor (beta chain) under discussion was sequenced for a study of T cells in women clearing cervical HPV infection. Study overall: HLA type stays a possible confounder, typing being limited. Overall study results and limits: Cases carried less TRBV6-7 than controls: roughly 0.12% versus 0.17%.

The CDR3 spans 15 residues. Germline assignment: CDR1 SEHNR and CDR2 FQNEAQ (reference sequence). The V gene end was trimmed by 3 bases and the J gene end by 4 bases; junction bases not matched to a gene: 5. On this clone itself: Antigen unknown. The CDR3 end falls 3 residues outside the read, so it is completed with the germline J gene.

Clones were read by immunoSEQ multiplex PCR, and TCRdb kept only the in-frame ones, dropping some. This repertoire includes around 44,000 clones. The sequenced sample was blood buffy coat. The V call is TRBV7-9, the J call TRBJ2-2, with 7 bases lining up with TRBD1. The source is a woman between 18 and 70 years old with a cervical HPV16 infection that either progressed to CIN3+ or cleared (not recorded which). The CDR3 region is CASSLRQGITGELFF. CDR3 DNA, as far as it was read: TGTGCCAGCAGCTTGAGACAGGGCATCACCGGGGAG. The entire variable domain, with the rest obtained from reference TRBV7-9 and TRBJ2-2, is as follows: DTGVSQNPRHKITKRGQNVTFRCDPISEHNRLYWYRQTLGQGPEFLTYFQNEAQLEKSRLLSDRFSAERPKGSFSTLEIQRTEQGDSAMYLCASSLRQGITGELFFGEGSRLTVL.